This T cell receptor beta chain comes out of a study of cytomegalovirus exposure and HLA in healthy donors (dated by TCRdb to about 2017). Some background on the complete study: An earlier analysis of some 500 of the donors reported more than 250 Gb of sequence data and 100 million to 140 million unique TCR beta sequences from about 179 million T cells. Roughly 300 gigabases of sequencing data and 70 million to 95 million unique TCR sequences made up an early release that covered 640 HLA-typed donors. The genetic ancestry cluster associated with self-reported Caucasian donors included 81% of the roughly 400 genotyped donors. The study aimed to test whether cataloging public T cell receptors could reveal signatures of past pathogen exposure. The T cell repertoires of 550 to 850 subjects were profiled by immunosequencing and related to cytomegalovirus serostatus. In addition to the first cohort of 650 to 800 subjects, a separate validation cohort of approximately 130 different subjects was used. To predict cytomegalovirus infection status, the study combined high-throughput TCR immunosequencing, statistical association of individual TCRs with disease status, and machine learning. In a later analysis, previously published TCR beta repertoires from 550 to 700 donors were re-analyzed and high-resolution HLA genotyping was added so that TCR occurrence patterns could be studied. Rather than drawing on any new phenotypic data, the later analysis identified candidate immune exposures from TCR beta sequences and the way those sequences occurred across donors. To decide whether each TCR beta V gene segment behaved as functional or pseudogenic, an earlier analysis of approximately 620 of the donors relied on high-throughput TCR beta sequencing. Donor age, sex, ethnicity and CMV serostatus were compiled together with the repertoire data. A later genetic analysis took genome-wide SNP genotypes for about 65% of the 666 donors and used that subset as a discovery cohort. All discovery cohort repertoires had been generated on a single sequencing platform. HLA typing included class I and class II loci at four-digit resolution. Typing coverage varied by locus: roughly 629-630 donors for A, B, C, DRB1 and DQB1; approximately 500 for DQA1; about 590 for DPA1; roughly 450 for DPB1. A handful of DR-DQ haplotypes were handled as single units for association and clustering because linkage in the cohort was strong. Among over 350 genotyped donors of the cohort, an average of around 240,000 unique TCR beta nucleotide sequences were sequenced per donor, about a sixth of them non-productive.

The library relied on the immunoSEQ multiplex PCR assay. For the multiplex PCR, a mixture combining 60 forward primers for TCR Vbeta segments and 13 reverse primers for TCR Jbeta segments was used. A multiplex PCR assay on genomic DNA amplified the CDR3 region of rearranged TCR beta genes. The amplified TCR beta libraries were sequenced on the Illumina HiSeq System as 87-base-pair reads. The authors' analysis ran thus. A later analysis tallied roughly 76 million unique TCR beta chains across the 666 repertoires, and around 10 million of those chains were shared by two or more donors. A nearest-neighbor algorithm error-corrected the raw reads and collapsed the reads into unique sequences, merging closely related sequences to remove PCR and sequencing errors. Alignment of CDR3 sequences to IMGT reference sequences was used to assign V, D and J gene segments. For a sequence to be retained, a match of at least six nucleotides to both a V gene segment and a J gene segment was required. A rearrangement was called productive if the CDR3 had no stop codons and remained in frame with V and J, and every other rearrangement was called non-productive. Following IMGT convention, CDR3 was defined as the stretch from the second conserved V-encoded cysteine to the conserved J-encoded phenylalanine. In an earlier analysis of approximately 590 of the donors, sequences lacking an unambiguous match to a single V gene segment were excluded. An earlier analysis of over 450 of the donors classified V segments as functional when productive rearrangements were above 56.7% and as segregating when the standard deviation between donors was above 5%. To diagnose cytomegalovirus status from the catalog of TCR beta chain sequences, a statistical classification framework was built. In a later analysis, V and J genes were assigned by comparing TCR nucleotide sequences against IMGT/GENE-DB human TR gene sequences. A later analysis assigned CDR3 sequences and most-parsimonious VDJ recombination scenarios with the TCRdist pipeline. In a later analysis, each TCR beta chain was defined by its CDR3 amino acid sequence together with its V-gene family, and reads without a unique V-gene family were excluded. In a later analysis, 450 to 600 highly shared, low-generation-probability nucleotide sequences were removed to address suspected cross-contamination and a sequencing artifact. In a later analysis, a clonal expansion index was calculated for each public chain from normalized within-repertoire ranks of inferred template counts. In a later analysis, generation probabilities were computed using a VDJ recombination model fitted to out-of-frame rearrangements, and the results were checked against IGoR. In a later analysis, hypergeometric tests were used to score TCR-TCR, TCR-HLA and TCR-CMV co-occurrence, with a repertoire-size bias correction applied to TCR pairs. A later analysis estimated false discovery rates by permuting HLA or CMV assignments 20 times. In a later analysis, co-occurring TCRs were grouped using DBSCAN, and TCRdist sequence similarity was added for clustering within HLA-allele-positive subsets. Repertoires with fewer than 30,000 or more than 120,000 public chains, plus five repertoires with anomalous nucleotide sharing, were excluded from co-occurrence clustering. Not all clones reach the TCRdb copy of this immuneACCESS table, which keeps in-frame sequences only. Checked studies attribute under half of the gap to unresolved V genes and leave the rest unexplained. The DNA gave D and trimming, while V, J and clone size come from that table. Recorded for this sample are about 120,000 clones; approximately 80% of them occurred a single time. Of the sample, around 3.5% falls within the top ten clones.

The germline V and J ends show losses of 6 bases and 0 bases respectively, and no gene match explains 5 bases of the junction. There are 15 amino acids in the CDR3, from cysteine to phenylalanine inclusive. Only the CDR3 region is kept as DNA, spanning 45 bases read in frame from base 1. Taken from the germline V gene, the CDR1 and CDR2 loops are MNHNS and SASEGT. The cohort was made up of around 720 healthy bone marrow donors. At the time of sampling, all cohort members were nominally healthy, though unrecorded immune exposures were likely present. Of the roughly 670 cohort members, roughly 290 had a positive CMV serostatus and about 350 had a negative one, while no CMV serostatus was recorded for the donor. Every donor gave a peripheral blood sample, and the peripheral blood mononuclear cells from that sample were used for TCR beta sequencing. The Qiagen DNeasy Blood Extraction Kit was used to extract genomic DNA from the blood cell samples.

Turning to this clone: There is no known antigen for this receptor. The sample holds no much larger clone one base away, and base qualities are not on file.

The study at large found these results: The authors suggested that the approach could potentially be extended to other disease states and immunological phenotypes. A group of highly shared sequence variants was considered likely to be a technical artifact of the sequencing pipeline. Most TCR sequences were observed very rarely across donors, whereas some public TCRs were present in many individuals. In a later analysis, HLA-associated TCR beta chains were found to be more clonally expanded and to have lower generation probabilities than equally common non-associated chains. Only TCR beta chains were sequenced in this cohort, and the absence of alpha or paired-chain data limited detectable features. In a later analysis, most CMV-associated TCR beta chains were found to appear HLA-restricted, with HLA associations seemingly driven largely by CMV exposure. Strong co-occurrence of HLA alleles, especially DR and DQ, made assigning TCR associations to individual alleles difficult. A further reported finding was that TCR beta sequences accurately predicted the HLA-A and HLA-B alleles for most subjects in the first cohort. Correlated functional status among segregating V segments might reflect linkage disequilibrium, but an unknown experimental factor could not be ruled out. In a later analysis, TCR association rates were found to vary across HLA loci, with the most associated TCRs seen for DRB1 alleles and the fewest for HLA-C alleles. A later genetic analysis reported fewer N-insertions in productive TCRs among donors in an Asian-associated ancestry cluster than the roughly 670-donor mean. Because counts were too low, roughly 18 rarely observed V segments, including chromosome 9 orphons, were left out of the earlier analysis of some 600 of the donors. Some IMGT-functional V segments, including TRBV6-2 and TRBV6-3, could not be distinguished by the 87-base-pair reads and were therefore excluded. In an earlier analysis of more than 500 of the donors, most TCR beta V segments appeared in productive rearrangements about 90% or about 30% of the time, broadly matching IMGT annotations. A total of 164 TCR beta chains were listed by the study as associated with cytomegalovirus. In a later analysis, over 15,000 TCR beta sequences were associated with specific HLA alleles at a false discovery rate of 0.05. The only immune exposure information available for the cohort was CMV serostatus. According to a later analysis, parvovirus B19, influenza, CMV and Epstein-Barr virus appeared linked to several top co-occurrence clusters. Presence/absence analyses assumed roughly uniform sequencing depth across donors, an assumption that may not hold. A few of the identified cytomegalovirus-associated TCR beta chains were confirmed in vitro to be specific for cytomegalovirus antigens. Because some donors lacked HLA typing at each locus, the association tests relied only on the typed subset. V-gene and J-gene trimming of TCR beta chains was associated with a missense DCLRE1C variant in a later genetic analysis, and the association was replicated in an independent cohort. The classifier was reported to diagnose cytomegalovirus status with high specificity and sensitivity in both the original cohort and the validation cohort.

The source of this sequence is a human donor in good health. The V gene is TRBV6-1 and the J gene is TRBJ1-5, and 7 junction bases match TRBD1. The specimen was PBMCs. At the DNA level, the sequence is TGTGCCAGCAGGGCAGGGGGGTATAGCAATCAGCCCCAGCATTTT. This encodes CASRAGGYSNQPQHF.